This section outlines one T cell receptor beta chain sequence together with its context. This clonotype has just a few counts. The antigen this receptor binds is unknown. Base-call qualities are not available, and no considerably larger clone is one nucleotide away. This sample is drawn from a study of blood T cells in healthy people across ages (dated by TCRdb to between 2015 and 2016). With regard to the full study: In model experiments, roughly one uniquely barcoded TCR beta cDNA molecule per two T cells was captured by template switching. Using deep sequencing normalized with unique cDNA molecular identifiers, the study measured how TCR beta repertoire diversity changes with age. The donors were split into four age groups: young (average around 16 years), middle-aged (roughly 39), aged (62) and long-lived (over 75). Donors of different ages were randomly distributed across sequencing lanes to avoid experimental bias. The study analyzed two additional independent replicas of 1 million unique cDNA reads from the same blood draw for two donors, one aged 18 to 30 and one aged 80 or older. Broad study findings and their caveats: There was a strong correlation between observed TCR beta diversity and the percentage of naive T cells measured by flow cytometry. Estimates of total diversity based on one million sequenced T cells were regarded as lower bounds and as underestimates. Compared with the aged group, the long-lived group had more naive CD4+ T cells, fewer expanded clones and increased TCR diversity, a pattern suggesting age selection. Observed TCR beta diversity per million T cells fell roughly linearly with age, and a significant reduction was already apparent by age roughly 41. Because the CMV infection status of the donors was unknown, age-related changes in expanded clonotypes may potentially have been confounded. Bulk unsorted PBMC profiling prevented conclusive comparison of naive and antigen-experienced compartments.

Systemically healthy Caucasian individuals from Russia, 39 in total and aged about 6 to 100 years, were included as donors. Each donor gave about 9.7 milliliters of peripheral blood, drawn into EDTA-treated Vacutainer tubes. Ficoll-Paque density-gradient centrifugation was used to isolate PBMCs, with at least 7 million per sample. Total RNA was extracted from PBMCs with Trizol reagent, with at least 6 micrograms obtained per sample. For every donor, an aliquot of PBMCs went through flow cytometry to measure the percentages of naive CD45RAhigh/CD27high T cells. Library preparation used 5' RACE. Sequencing relied on an Illumina HiSeq 2500. A second roughly 7 to 11 cycle PCR used a sample-barcoded 5' primer and a J-beta primer mix. Each TCR beta cDNA molecule received a unique molecular identifier from a template-switch 5' adaptor carrying 12 random nucleotides. Each sample yielded at least 2.5 million CDR3-containing paired-end reads. The Mint cDNA synthesis kit, primed by a TRBC-specific oligonucleotide, was used to synthesize first-strand cDNA from all RNA. After uracil-DNA glycosylase treatment, a first 18-cycle PCR used universal primers M1SS and BC2_uni_R on all cDNA. From the authors' description of their analysis: For normalization, 1 million high-quality reads were randomly selected from each sample, with every read carrying a distinct molecular identifier. Reads with shared molecular identifiers were discarded instead of being binned into consensus sequences. MiTCR, run with a Q25 quality threshold and the strictest error-elimination algorithm, handled CDR3 identification, clonotype clustering and error correction. A nonparametric unseen species model using Euler transformation provided a lower-bound estimate of total TCR beta diversity. Clones were called with MiXCR by TCRdb after fastp trimmed the public reads at Q25, and only in-frame beta chains were retained. Entries that share a CDR3 protein sequence are merged under the most common genes and DNA. TCRdb's processing, not the authors', yielded these V and J calls. The table for this sample lists hundreds of thousands of distinct CDR3 sequences; 35% to 50% of them were counted only once. Clones ranked in the top ten supply about 30% of the sample.

The junction shows trimming of 1 base on V and 5 bases on J, plus 12 bases between the germline ends. Counted from cysteine to phenylalanine, this CDR3 has 15 amino acids. Only CDR3 DNA remains: 45 bases, in frame from the first base. The CDR1 and CDR2 encoded by the germline V gene (reference sequence) are LGHDT and YNNKEL. Rearrangement joined TRBV3-1 to TRBJ2-1, with a tentative D gene TRBD2 over 6 matching bases. The source material was blood. This clonotype was sampled from a man older than 75 in good health. The CDR3 region reads CASSQVGRLNNEQFF. In nucleotide form, the sequence is TGTGCCAGCAGCCAAGTGGGGAGGCTCAACAATGAGCAGTTCTTC.